This TCR beta chain was documented in a study of cytomegalovirus exposure and HLA in healthy donors. Broader study findings: Reportedly, TCR beta sequences accurately predicted HLA-A and HLA-B alleles in most subjects.

Nominally healthy donors were sampled, though unrecorded immune exposures were likely. Germline values: CDR1 LNHDA, CDR2 SQIVND (reference sequence). This CDR3 comprises 11 residues. The PCR ran on 60 Vbeta and 13 Jbeta primers. The assay was immunoSEQ multiplex PCR, and TCRdb's table has in-frame clones only and misses some. This sample has around 180,000 clones, with 80% to 85% found just once. Comments on this clone: Its antigen is as yet unknown.

The source is a boy younger than 10 in good health and CMV-seronegative. V and J are TRBV19 and TRBJ2-5, with no clear D. TRBJ2-7 matches the DNA end more closely, so the J call is doubtful. The sample taken for sequencing was PBMCs. The CDR3 nucleotides read TGTGCCAGCCGCGGCGCCTACGAGCAGTACTTC. This translates into CASRGAYEQYF.